A selection of T cell receptor beta chains follows, all from one sample in a study of T cells after posttransplantation cyclophosphamide. TCRdb's table, derived via immunoSEQ multiplex PCR, lists solely in-frame clones and lacks some. Of some 17,000 clones in the sample, roughly nine tenths were seen once. Material: CD4+ T cells sorted from blood, obtained after allogeneic stem cell transplant with posttransplant cyclophosphamide. The receptors were gathered from a male patient between 55 and 70 years old who received an allogeneic stem cell transplant from a related donor and was CMV-positive. A share of the T cells may be of graft donor origin. Both conserved end residues are part of each CDR3. A D gene is named only where the DNA matches it firmly. Some rows mark clone size as missing; the rest say once, few, many or name a class of expanded clone.

>.|TRBV7-2|TRBJ2-3|.
CASSLVGLLQYF
TGTGCCAGCAGCTTAGTAGGACTACTGCAGTATTTT
>.|TRBV7-6|TRBJ2-2|.
CASSQRGGDGNTGELFF
TGTGCCAGCAGCCAGAGGGGCGGGGACGGGAACACCGGGGAGCTGTTTTTT
>TRBD1|TRBV6-6|TRBJ1-6|.
CASSYSTGAGNSPLHF
TGTGCCAGCAGTTACTCGACAGGGGCCGGTAATTCCCCCCTCCACTTT
>.|TRBV6-6|TRBJ2-1|.
CASSASRGYEQFF
TGTGCCAGCAGCGCATCCAGGGGTTATGAGCAGTTCTTC
>TRBD1|TRBV13|TRBJ1-3|.
CASSLRTGAKYF
TGTGCCAGCAGCTTACGTACAGGGGCGAAATATTTT
>TRBD2|TRBV20-1|TRBJ2-7|.
CSVQRGYEQYF
TGCAGTGTCCAGCGGGGATACGAGCAGTACTTC
>TRBD2|TRBV27|TRBJ2-5|.
CASSLTSGFQETQYF
TGTGCCAGCAGTTTGACTAGCGGGTTTCAAGAGACCCAGTACTTC
>.|TRBV11-2|TRBJ2-3|.
CASSLTQGIDTQYF
TGTGCCAGCAGCTTGACACAGGGTATAGATACGCAGTATTTT
>.|TRBV27|TRBJ1-6|.
CASSLKGGGTLNSPLHF
TGTGCCAGCAGTTTAAAGGGTGGAGGCACGCTAAATTCACCCCTCCACTTT
>.|TRBV11-2|TRBJ1-5|.
CASSLSGSQPQHF
TGTGCCAGCAGCTTATCGGGGAGTCAGCCCCAGCATTTT
>.|TRBV18|TRBJ2-7|.
CASSPYAGQTYEQYF
TGTGCCAGCTCACCATACGCAGGGCAAACCTACGAGCAGTACTTC
>.|TRBV6-5|TRBJ1-1|.
CASRSRGTEAFF
TGTGCCAGCCGGTCCCGGGGCACTGAAGCTTTCTTT
>.|TRBV5-1|TRBJ2-6|.
CATQKAPGANVLTF
TGCGCCACCCAAAAAGCGCCGGGGGCCAACGTCCTGACTTTC
>TRBD2|TRBV9|TRBJ2-3|.
CASSSSSGSTDTQYF
TGTGCCAGCAGCTCATCTAGCGGGAGCACAGATACGCAGTATTTT
>.|TRBV7-9|TRBJ1-6|few
CASAREDSPLHF
TGTGCCAGCGCTCGGGAGGATTCACCCCTCCACTTT
>.|TRBV7-2|TRBJ2-1|.
CASSTGIAEQFF
TGTGCCAGCAGCACAGGGATTGCTGAGCAGTTCTTC
>.|TRBV4-3|TRBJ1-6|.
CASSRGSGAMNSPLHF
TGCGCCAGCAGCCGGGGGTCAGGGGCAATGAATTCCCCCCTCCACTTT
>.|TRBV5-1|TRBJ2-5|.
CASSPALGTQETQYF
TGCGCCAGCAGCCCGGCCCTAGGAACCCAAGAGACCCAGTACTTC
>.|TRBV10-3|TRBJ1-2|.
CTISEPGDGYTF
TGTACCATCAGTGAGCCCGGGGATGGCTACACCTTC
>TRBD1|TRBV7-6|TRBJ2-2|.
CASKSGTGSPRELFF
TGTGCCAGCAAGTCCGGGACAGGGTCGCCCCGGGAGCTGTTTTTT
>.|TRBV11-1|TRBJ1-3|.
CASASGSGNTIYF
TGTGCCAGCGCCTCCGGCTCTGGAAACACCATATATTTT
>.|TRBV6-5|TRBJ1-6|.
CASSYQGSYNSPLHF
TGTGCCAGCAGTTACCAGGGCTCCTATAATTCCCCCCTCCACTTT
>TRBD1|TRBV6-5|TRBJ2-7|.
CASSYSGQSTYEQYF
TGTGCCAGCAGTTACTCGGGACAGTCGACCTACGAGCAGTACTTC
>.|TRBV5-1|TRBJ2-7|once
CASSLAAGSSYEQYF
TGCGCCAGCAGCTTGGCTGCGGGGAGCTCCTACGAGCAGTACTTC
>TRBD1|TRBV4-3|TRBJ1-2|.
CASSPQTGGDYGYTF
TGCGCCAGCAGCCCGCAGACAGGGGGGGACTATGGCTACACCTTC
>TRBD1|TRBV19|TRBJ1-2|few
CASSADDRGHYGYTF
TGTGCCAGTAGTGCGGACGACAGGGGACACTATGGCTACACCTTC
>TRBD1|TRBV5-4|TRBJ1-1|.
CASSAHLQGFNTEAFF
TGTGCCAGCAGCGCACACTTACAGGGGTTCAACACTGAAGCTTTCTTT
>.|TRBV19|TRBJ1-1|.
CASSPNRQGSNTEAFF
TGTGCCAGTAGTCCCAACCGGCAGGGGAGCAACACTGAAGCTTTCTTT
>.|TRBV19|TRBJ2-1|once
CASSIQIRGEQFF
TGTGCCAGTAGTATACAGATCCGAGGTGAGCAGTTCTTC
>TRBD2|TRBV2|TRBJ2-3|.
CASSAGLAGPDTQYF
TGTGCCAGCAGTGCGGGACTAGCGGGGCCAGATACGCAGTATTTT
>.|TRBV2|TRBJ2-3|.
CASSGVGSDTQYF
TGTGCCAGCAGTGGTGTCGGTTCAGATACGCAGTATTTT
>TRBD2|TRBV19|TRBJ2-1|.
CASSRASGGLYYEQFF
TGTGCCAGTAGTAGAGCTTCGGGGGGGCTTTATTATGAGCAGTTCTTC
>TRBD1|TRBV4-3|TRBJ1-4|.
CASSQSAGGTNEKLFF
TGCGCCAGCAGCCAATCTGCAGGGGGCACAAATGAAAAACTGTTTTTT
>.|TRBV12-5|TRBJ1-1|.
CASGPRAPNTEAFF
TGTGCTAGTGGTCCGCGGGCTCCGAACACTGAAGCTTTCTTT
>.|TRBV11-2|TRBJ2-1|.
CASSFVLTGGPQFF
TGTGCCAGCAGCTTCGTATTAACAGGTGGTCCGCAGTTCTTC
>TRBD1|TRBV7-9|TRBJ2-2|.
CASSKGQGNTGELFF
TGTGCCAGCAGCAAGGGACAGGGGAACACCGGGGAGCTGTTTTTT
>TRBD1|TRBV9|TRBJ2-1|.
CASSVEGTAYNEQFF
TGTGCCAGCAGCGTAGAGGGGACAGCCTACAATGAGCAGTTCTTC
>.|TRBV28|TRBJ1-5|.
CASSSRVDGNQPQHF
TGTGCCAGCAGTTCCAGGGTAGACGGCAATCAGCCCCAGCATTTT
>.|TRBV7-3|TRBJ2-1|once
CASSLRQEGEQFF
TGTGCCAGCAGCTTAAGACAAGAGGGCGAGCAGTTCTTC
>.|TRBV29-1|TRBJ2-3|once
CSVEAGSYTDTQYF
TGCAGCGTTGAAGCGGGGTCTTACACAGATACGCAGTATTTT
>TRBD1|TRBV11-3|TRBJ2-2|.
CASSPRTGAVDGELFF
TGTGCCAGCAGCCCCCGGACAGGGGCGGTGGACGGGGAGCTGTTTTTT
>.|TRBV18|TRBJ1-4|.
CASSPQQSTNEKLFF
TGTGCCAGCTCACCTCAACAGTCAACTAATGAAAAACTGTTTTTT
>.|TRBV19|TRBJ1-3|medium-sized
CASSISWTASGNTIYF
TGTGCCAGTAGTATTTCTTGGACAGCCTCTGGAAACACCATATATTTT
>.|TRBV6-5|TRBJ2-7|.
CASSPRGTWAYEQYF
TGTGCCAGCAGTCCCAGGGGCACTTGGGCCTACGAGCAGTACTTC
>TRBD1|TRBV5-1|TRBJ1-1|.
CASSPGQGTEAFF
TGCGCCAGCAGCCCAGGACAGGGGACTGAAGCTTTCTTT
>.|TRBV5-6|TRBJ2-7|.
CASSLDRALLREQYF
TGTGCCAGCAGCTTGGACAGGGCCCTTCTCCGCGAGCAGTACTTC
>.|TRBV7-9|TRBJ2-5|.
CASSLRGTVQETQYF
TGTGCCAGCAGCTTACGCGGGACCGTCCAAGAGACCCAGTACTTC
>TRBD2|TRBV7-2|TRBJ2-2|once
CASSPGGAYTGELFF
TGTGCCAGCAGCCCCGGGGGGGCATACACCGGGGAGCTGTTTTTT
>.|TRBV11-2|TRBJ2-1|.
CAIPRRSSYNEQFF
TGTGCCATTCCCCGGAGGAGCTCCTACAATGAGCAGTTCTTC
>.|TRBV2|TRBJ2-7|.
CASSESRSRRSEQYF
TGTGCCAGCAGTGAGTCTCGTTCCCGGCGGAGCGAGCAGTACTTC
>.|TRBV6-5|TRBJ1-2|.
CASSYRTVYGYTF
TGTGCCAGCAGTTACAGGACAGTTTATGGCTACACCTTC
>.|TRBV27|TRBJ1-4|.
CASSSGQPGDEKLFF
TGTGCCAGCAGCTCCGGACAGCCCGGGGATGAAAAACTGTTTTTT
>TRBD1|TRBV7-9|TRBJ1-6|.
CASSLDRTGYNSPLHF
TGTGCCAGCAGCTTAGATAGGACAGGGTATAATTCACCCCTCCACTTT
>.|TRBV6-5|TRBJ1-2|.
CASSYGPGGAYGYTF
TGTGCCAGCAGTTACGGTCCAGGAGGCGCCTATGGCTACACCTTC